The text below deals with one TCR beta chain. Its specificity is unknown. Profiled with immunoSEQ multiplex PCR; TCRdb holds only in-frame clones, not every one. The sample holds about 120,000 clones, around 90% seen once. With V trimmed by 2 bases and J by 5 bases, 9 bases remained unmatched. Germline values: CDR1 SEHNR, CDR2 FQNEAQ (reference sequence). The CDR3 covers 15 residues. This sample was taken from a study of T cell responses to AZD1222 COVID-19 vaccine. Study-wide results and limits: White British people made up most donors, females outnumbered males, and clonal diversity was possibly underestimated.

The source material was peripheral blood, sampled on day 0 of AZD1222 vaccination. This sequence originates from an adult in good health. V gene TRBV7-9 combines with J gene TRBJ2-7; 7 nucleotides align to TRBD1. CDR3 nucleotides: TGTGCCAGCAGCTTACAGGGGGTGCAGAGGCACGAGCAGTACTTC. It encodes CASSLQGVQRHEQYF.